This TCR beta chain was profiled in a study of blood T cells in healthy people across ages. This clonotype was picked up a small number of times. Trimming removed 0 bases from V and 5 bases from J, with 8 bases in between. Germline CDR1 SGHTA, CDR2 FQGNSA. The CDR3 extends over 13 amino acids. Next came a second PCR, run for about 6 to 11 cycles, which used a sample-barcoded 5' primer along with a J-beta primer mix. TCRdb re-called the 5' RACE reads with MiXCR, one entry per CDR3 protein. The sample lists 800,000 to 1,000,000 distinct CDR3 sequences, around 46% occurring once. Sequenced: blood. This chain links TRBV7-2 with TRBJ2-7, with D hard to call. The sequence came from a man aged 25-40 years in good health. In DNA, the CDR3 is TGTGCCAGCAGCTTAGCGGGATGGGACGAGCAGTACTTC. Translated: CASSLAGWDEQYF.